A single count supports the clone carrying this T cell receptor (beta chain). The antigen is unknown. A second PCR, run for about 6 to 12 cycles, used a sample-barcoded 5' primer plus a J-beta primer mix. TCRdb ran MiXCR on the 5' RACE reads and lists one entry per CDR3 protein. Of 1,500,000 or so distinct CDR3 sequences in the sample, 59% were seen once. This specimen belongs to a study of blood T cells in healthy people across ages. After removal of 5 bases from V and 7 bases from J, the junction contained 14 bases not matched to a gene. The germline V gene encodes CDR1 SEHNR and CDR2 FQNEAQ (reference sequence). The CDR3 has 16 residues. Overall study results and limits: Changes seen in expanded clonotypes were possibly confounded by donor CMV status left unknown.

This chain connects TRBV7-9 to TRBJ1-5; 7 bases match TRBD1. The sequence derives from a man between 18 and 29 years old in good health. The sequenced material came from blood. CDR3 loop: CASSTTDRWVPQPQHF. In DNA form, the CDR3 reads TGTGCCAGCAGCACCACGGACAGGTGGGTTCCGCAGCCCCAGCATTTT.